A single sample is the source of the 28 T cell receptor beta chains below, sequenced in a study of blood T cell repertoires in COVID-19. TCRdb's copy holds only in-frame clones and misses some; the assay was immunoSEQ multiplex PCR. Here the sample spans roughly 250,000 clones, around 87% being singletons. Sequencing used PBMCs or T cells enriched from blood (not recorded which). The receptor source for this set is a woman younger than 45 with acute COVID-19.

This chain uses TRBV5-1 with TRBJ2-4; 14 bases are shared with TRBD2. Germline-derived CDR1 and CDR2 are SGHRS and YFSETQ. This CDR3 comprises 19 residues. Trimming took 1 base from V and 3 from J; bases not matched to a gene: 9. CDR3 residues: CASSLLVGTSGGVKNIQYF. In DNA form, the CDR3 reads TGCGCCAGCAGCTTGCTCGTAGGGACTAGCGGGGGAGTCAAAAACATTCAGTACTTC.

This chain uses TRBV7-9 with TRBJ1-6, with TRBD1 as a possible D gene (5 bases). The V gene's germline CDR1 is SEHNR and CDR2 FQNEAQ (reference sequence). The CDR3 is made up of 14 amino acids. With 1 base removed from V and 8 bases from J, the gap between germline ends came to 9 bases. CDR3 sequence: CASSLEGQHSPLHF. The DNA of the CDR3 is TGTGCCAGCAGCTTAGAGGGGCAACATTCACCCCTCCACTTT.

This chain links TRBV7-8 with TRBJ1-2; D remains unclear. Germline lookup yields CDR1 SGHVS and CDR2 FQNEAQ. The V end was cut by 1 base, the J end by 0 bases, with 12 bases between. The CDR3 spans 16 residues. The CDR3 sequence: CASSLVEVRSNYGYTF. DNA of the CDR3: TGTGCCAGCAGCTTAGTGGAGGTCAGGTCTAACTATGGCTACACCTTC.

The chain uses TRBV6-5 and TRBJ1-5; 9 bases are shared with TRBD1. Per the germline V gene, CDR1 is MNHEY and CDR2 is SVGAGI. The trim removed 10 bases at V and 4 bases at J, leaving 11 bases unmatched. This CDR3 is built from 15 residues. CDR3 nucleotide sequence: TGTGCCACAAAATCAACCGGGACAGGGAATCAGCCCCAGCATTTT. It codes for CATKSTGTGNQPQHF.

V gene TRBV28 combines with J gene TRBJ2-7; a weak D match, TRBD2 (5 bases). The CDR3 sequence is 16 residues long. The germline V gene encodes CDR1 MDHEN and CDR2 SYDVKM. V was pared by 6 bases and J by 2 bases, with 20 bases between. As DNA, the CDR3 is TGTGCCAGCAGCCGCCGTCCCGGGATAGCGCCCTACGAGCAGTACTTC. Translated, it gives CASSRRPGIAPYEQYF.

This rearrangement joins TRBV28 to TRBJ1-5; D remains unclear. V was clipped by 7 bases and J by 4 bases, with 8 bases between them. Per germline, CDR1 MDHEN and CDR2 SYDVKM. The CDR3 has 12 residues. The CDR3, as DNA: TGTGCCAGCAAGAGCCCAAATCAGCCCCAGCATTTT. It specifies CASKSPNQPQHF.

The V gene is TRBV12-5, the J gene TRBJ1-1; 7 bases match TRBD1. Germline-derived CDR1 and CDR2 are LGHNT and FRNRAP. Trimming at V came to 5 bases and at J to 1 base, leaving 4 bases not matched to a gene. The CDR3 is 14 residues long. The CDR3 DNA reads TGTGCTAGTGGTGAGGGGGCGCGGAACACTGAAGCTTTCTTT. This sequence encodes CASGEGARNTEAFF.

The chain joins TRBV5-1 to TRBJ2-7; 9 bases fit TRBD2. The CDR3 loop spans 16 amino acids. The germline V gene has CDR1 SGHRS and CDR2 YFSETQ. V gave up 4 bases and J gave up 3 bases; unmatched junction bases: 11. The CDR3 DNA sequence: TGCGCCAGCAGCATGTCGACTAGCGGAGTAATCTACGAGCAGTACTTC. This sequence encodes CASSMSTSGVIYEQYF.

The V call is TRBV19, the J call TRBJ1-4; a possible D gene is TRBD1 (5 bases). Germline loops: CDR1 LNHDA, CDR2 SQIVND (reference sequence). This CDR3 is 15 amino acids long. V was pared by 6 bases and J by 3 bases, with 14 bases between. CDR3 amino acids: CASRDRQKANEKLFF. The CDR3 nucleotides read TGTGCCAGTAGAGACCGACAGAAAGCTAATGAAAAACTGTTTTTT.

The gene calls are TRBV28 and TRBJ2-1, with D tentatively TRBD2 (5 bases). V lost 10 bases and J lost 6, with 19 bases in between. CDR1 is MDHEN and CDR2 is SYDVKM in the germline V gene. This CDR3 contains 14 residues. The CDR3 DNA reads TGTGCCACCCGCCTCTCGGGATTGTTCAATGAGCAGTTCTTC. As protein: CATRLSGLFNEQFF.

The gene calls are TRBV18 and TRBJ2-7, with 9 bases that match TRBD1. V lost 5 bases to trimming and J lost 7 bases; unmatched junction nucleotides: 9. From germline, CDR1 is KGHSH and CDR2 LQKENI. The length of the CDR3 is 14 residues. CDR3 DNA sequence: TGTGCCAGCTCAATAGGACAGGGGTCCAAGGAGCAGTACTTC. Protein: CASSIGQGSKEQYF.

The V and J genes are TRBV5-3 and TRBJ1-5; possibly TRBD1 for D (5 bases). TRBV5-3 qualifies as an ORF whose function is uncertain. Trimming took 1 base from V and 4 from J, leaving 12 bases between them. This CDR3 is 15 amino acids long. CDR3 loop: CARSLCGTENQPQHF. DNA of the CDR3: TGTGCCAGAAGCTTGTGTGGGACTGAGAATCAGCCCCAGCATTTT.

This chain links TRBV20-1 with TRBJ2-7; 10 bases are a match to TRBD2. The germline V gene encodes CDR1 DFQATT and CDR2 SNEGSKA (reference sequence). V shed 3 bases, J shed 7 bases, and the junction held 0 bases outside the gene matches. This CDR3 has 11 amino acids. DNA of the CDR3: TGCAGTGCTAGGGGACTAGCGGAGCAGTACTTC. This encodes CSARGLAEQYF.

This sequence joins TRBV6-2 or TRBV6-3 and TRBJ1-5; a weak D match, TRBD1 (6 bases). Germline V gives CDR1 MNHEY, CDR2 SVGEGT. V gave up 5 bases and J gave up 3 bases, with 14 bases separating them. The CDR3 loop spans 15 amino acids. CDR3 residues: CASSQQGKDNQPQHF. In nucleotides, the CDR3 is TGTGCCAGCAGTCAACAGGGAAAGGACAATCAGCCCCAGCATTTT.

V is TRBV6-4 and J is TRBJ1-2; TRBD1 matches 8 bases. Germline loops: CDR1 MRHNA, CDR2 SNTAGT. Unmatched junction bases numbered 4, after V lost 9 bases and J lost 4 bases. The CDR3 has 12 amino acids. This CDR3 reads CASRGTGYGYTF. CDR3 in DNA: TGTGCCAGTCGGGGGACAGGCTATGGCTACACCTTC.

The chain combines TRBV28 with TRBJ2-7; 9 nucleotides match TRBD1. The CDR3 is made up of 15 amino acids. CDR1 MDHEN and CDR2 SYDVKM come from the germline V gene. Trimming took 3 bases from V and 0 from J; bases not matched to a gene: 3. CDR3 sequence: CASSFGQGSSYEQYF. In DNA, the CDR3 is TGTGCCAGCAGTTTCGGACAGGGGAGCTCCTACGAGCAGTACTTC.

This clone was observed a handful of times. The chain links TRBV28 to TRBJ2-1; 10 positions agree with TRBD1. Looked up from germline, CDR1 is MDHEN and CDR2 is SYDVKM. The CDR3 runs 14 residues. V gave up 6 bases and J gave up 6 bases; unmatched junction bases: 5. CDR3 amino acids: CASRQGQGLNEQFF. CDR3 DNA: TGTGCCAGCAGACAGGGACAGGGGCTCAATGAGCAGTTCTTC.

The chain recombines TRBV2 with TRBJ1-6; 7 nucleotides line up with TRBD1. The germline gives CDR1 SNHLY, CDR2 FYNNEI. This CDR3 has 13 amino acids. After removal of 10 bases from V and 7 bases from J, the junction contained 7 bases not matched to a gene. The CDR3 loop is CATTGDFNSPLHF. The CDR3, as DNA: TGTGCCACCACAGGGGATTTCAATTCACCCCTCCACTTT. The whole variable domain, remainder taken from reference TRBV2 and TRBJ1-6, is EPEVTQTPSHQVTQMGQEVILRCVPISNHLYFYWYRQILGQKVEFLVSFYNNEISEKSEIFDDQFSVERPDGSNFTLKIRSTKLEDSAMYFCATTGDFNSPLHFGNGTRLTVT.

V and J are TRBV2 and TRBJ1-2; 10 bases align to TRBD1. CDR1 is SNHLY and CDR2 is FYNNEI in the germline V gene. The CDR3 consists of 11 residues. J gave up 10 bases and V 6 bases, and 2 bases lay outside the gene matches. CDR3 residues: CASRGQGVYTF. The CDR3 region has the DNA TGTGCCAGCAGAGGACAGGGGGTCTACACCTTC.

In this sample, this clone turned up a few times. The V call is TRBV2, the J call TRBJ1-2; TRBD1 matches 10 bases. The CDR3 is made up of 14 amino acids. The ends lost 7 bases at V and 9 bases at J; junction bases unmatched: 11. Germline CDR1 SNHLY, CDR2 FYNNEI. The CDR3 loop is CASTSRDRGRSYTF. Here the CDR3 DNA reads TGTGCCAGCACCTCCCGGGACAGGGGAAGGAGCTACACCTTC.

The chain has TRBV25-1 and TRBJ1-4; 9 bases map to TRBD1. This CDR3 is 14 amino acids long. Trimming removed 7 bases from V and 7 bases from J; junction bases left unmatched: 7. Germline CDR1 MGHDK, CDR2 SYGVNS. The CDR3 nucleotides read TGTGCCAGCACCGATGGGACAGGGTTTGAAAAACTGTTTTTT. Translating it yields CASTDGTGFEKLFF.

V and J are TRBV5-5 and TRBJ2-7; 7 nucleotides agree with TRBD1. CDR1 and CDR2 (germline): SGHKS, YYEKEE (reference sequence). The J segment lost 2 bases and the V segment lost 4 bases, leaving 6 bases of the junction unmatched. The CDR3 covers 14 residues. CDR3: CASSPRDSAYEQYF. The CDR3 nucleotides are TGTGCCAGCAGCCCCCGGGACAGCGCCTACGAGCAGTACTTC.

This chain uses TRBV20-1 with TRBJ2-5, with 10 bases that match TRBD2. This CDR3 contains 17 residues. J was trimmed by 3 bases and V by 3 bases; bases with no gene match: 13. CDR1 and CDR2 (germline): DFQATT, SNEGSKA (reference sequence). The CDR3 DNA reads TGCAGTGCTAGTGATCCTTCCGGGACTAGCGTGGAAGAGACCCAGTACTTC. This gives the protein CSASDPSGTSVEETQYF.

The chain recombines TRBV7-2 with TRBJ1-5; TRBD1 agrees at 9 bases. Germline trimming cut 5 bases from V and 2 bases from J; bases unmatched to any gene: 7. This CDR3 spans 16 amino acids. Germline lookup yields CDR1 SGHTA and CDR2 FQGNSA. CDR3 in amino acids: CASSPRGQGGNQPQHF. The CDR3 nucleotides read TGTGCCAGCAGCCCCCGGGGACAGGGAGGCAATCAGCCCCAGCATTTT.

V and J are TRBV7-9 and TRBJ1-6; TRBD1 aligns across 8 bases. Trimming cost V 1 base and J 8 bases; bases outside gene matches: 1. Looked up from germline, CDR1 is SEHNR and CDR2 is FQNEAQ (reference sequence). The CDR3 length is 14 residues. CDR3 residues: CASSLDRGDSPLHF. CDR3 sequence (DNA): TGTGCCAGCAGCTTAGACAGGGGGGATTCACCCCTCCACTTT.

The chain uses TRBV29-1 and TRBJ2-7; tentative D call: TRBD1 (5 bases). CDR3 length equals 14 residues. Trimming removed 4 bases from V and 2 bases from J, with 15 bases in between. Germline CDR1 reads SQVTM; CDR2 reads ANQGSEA. The CDR3 is CSVATQAGPYEQYF. CDR3 bases: TGCAGCGTTGCAACCCAGGCAGGGCCCTACGAGCAGTACTTC.

The V gene is TRBV5-1, the J gene TRBJ1-1; 8 bases map to TRBD1. Trimming cost V 7 bases and J 4 bases; bases outside gene matches: 9. CDR3 length: 14 amino acids. CDR1 and CDR2 (germline): SGHRS, YFSETQ. CDR3 sequence: CASAVDRGSTEAFF. CDR3 sequence (DNA): TGCGCCAGCGCGGTCGACAGGGGAAGCACTGAAGCTTTCTTT.

The gene calls are TRBV6-5 and TRBJ2-5; 8 positions match TRBD1. Germline V gene lookup returns CDR1 MNHEY and CDR2 SVGAGI. The V and J ends lost 7 bases and 4 bases, in that order; junction bases with no gene match: 11. The CDR3 spans 15 residues. The CDR3 nucleotides read TGTGCCAGCATGGCCCCGGGACAGGTTCGAGAGACCCAGTACTTC. Its translation is CASMAPGQVRETQYF.